Sequencing of this T cell receptor beta chain was carried out in a study of T cell changes during pregnancy in multiple sclerosis. Trimming removed 0 bases from V and 5 bases from J; junction bases left unmatched: 1. This CDR3 contains 13 residues. Per the germline V gene, CDR1 is SGDLS and CDR2 is YYNGEE. TCRdb's table, derived via immunoSEQ multiplex PCR, lists solely in-frame clones and lacks some. The data show more than 55,000 clones, with about nine tenths seen just once and 1% to 1.5% held by the top ten. This TCR derives from a female donor in good health, enrolled as a control in a pregnancy study. The chain is built from TRBV9 and TRBJ1-2; TRBD1 matches 7 bases. The specimen was peripheral blood, collected after pregnancy. In DNA form, the CDR3 reads TGTGCCAGCAGCGTAGAGACAGGGTATGGCTACACCTTC. This sequence encodes CASSVETGYGYTF.